The entry below describes one T cell receptor beta chain. No antigen is known for it. Base qualities are not recorded, but no much larger clone differs from it by a single base. In the paper's terms, the time point label means: baseline before oral tofacitinib. Peripheral blood and lesional scalp punch biopsies were obtained from patients with alopecia areata. Human scalp biopsies were fixed immediately in PAXgene tissue containers. Libraries were built with the immunoSEQ multiplex PCR assay. RNA was extracted from all samples and reverse transcribed into cDNA as template for TCR sequencing. First-strand cDNA was synthesized using SuperScript III with a 2:1 mix of oligo-dT and random hexamers. Amplification bias was assessed with a synthetic immune receptor repertoire, and residual bias was removed computationally. The paper's processing steps were these. Raw reads were preprocessed for error removal, and CDR3 was defined according to IMGT conventions as running from the conserved cysteine to phenylalanine. Clonality was calculated as 1 minus Shannon entropy normalized by log2 of the number of productive unique TCRs. CD4 or CD8 identity of scalp clones was inferred by cross-referencing scalp TCRbeta sequences with sorted blood CD4 and CD8 repertoires. TCRdb retrieved this table from immuneACCESS and kept in-frame rearrangements only. Not all clones are present; in checked studies, unresolved V genes account for under half, and no reason is known for the remainder. V and J calls and clone size are given by that table; D and trimming were obtained from the DNA. The table for this sample lists under 20,000 clones; around 66% of them were counted only once. The ten most abundant clones make up 6% to 7% of the sample.

The sample comes from a study of CD8+ T cells in alopecia areata (dated 2018 in TCRdb). General notes on the study: The treated patients, all with moderate-to-severe alopecia areata, were enrolled in an open-label pilot trial of oral tofacitinib given at 5 to 10 mg twice daily. Tofacitinib was given for 6 to 18 months, followed by 6 months of follow-up off drug to assess delayed response and recurrence. To study T cell clonal expansion in alopecia areata, the researchers applied high-throughput TCRbeta sequencing to both the C3H/HeJ mouse model and human patients. Human TCRbeta sequencing covered scalp tissue and sorted CD4+ and CD8+ peripheral blood T cells from patchy and totalis/universalis alopecia areata patients and healthy controls. Biopsies were taken from tofacitinib-treated patients at baseline and at 4 and 24 weeks of treatment, and a later scalp biopsy was taken in several of the tofacitinib-treated patients. Scalp clonality was compared among normal scalp (n=4), patchy alopecia areata scalp (n=8), and alopecia totalis/universalis scalp (n=8). RNA was extracted with the PAXgene miRNA kit for fixed scalp, the miRNeasy kit for PBMCs, and the RNeasy kit for mouse skin. TCRbeta CDR3 regions were amplified by immunoSEQ multiplex PCR with 35 Vbeta forward and 13 Jbeta reverse primers. The investigation overall reported the following: Shared TCR sequences between patients were less evident than in mice, which may be partly attributable to HLA diversity in the patient population. Scalp TCR repertoire analysis is complicated because resident alphabeta T cells in normal human skin are also sequenced, whereas mouse skin is dominated by gammadelta T cells. Higher clonality and more expanded CD8+ clones were observed in lesional scalp than in normal scalp, particularly in alopecia totalis/universalis, a finding suggestive of antigenic drive.

V is cut back by 6 bases and J by 6 bases, with 4 bases in the junction unmatched. Spanning cysteine to phenylalanine, the CDR3 consists of 15 amino acids. Here the CDR3 DNA is all that survives: 45 bases in frame from base 1. CDR1 and CDR2 (SNHLY, FYNNEI) derive from the germline V gene. Here the sequenced sample was skin, taken at week 0. The sequence is built from TRBV2 and TRBJ1-6, with 11 bases in between that match TRBD1. This TCR derives from a human donor with alopecia areata. Read as DNA, the sequence is TGTGCCAGCAGGGACAGGGGGCTCGGTAATTCACCCCTCCACTTT. Its protein is CASRDRGLGNSPLHF.